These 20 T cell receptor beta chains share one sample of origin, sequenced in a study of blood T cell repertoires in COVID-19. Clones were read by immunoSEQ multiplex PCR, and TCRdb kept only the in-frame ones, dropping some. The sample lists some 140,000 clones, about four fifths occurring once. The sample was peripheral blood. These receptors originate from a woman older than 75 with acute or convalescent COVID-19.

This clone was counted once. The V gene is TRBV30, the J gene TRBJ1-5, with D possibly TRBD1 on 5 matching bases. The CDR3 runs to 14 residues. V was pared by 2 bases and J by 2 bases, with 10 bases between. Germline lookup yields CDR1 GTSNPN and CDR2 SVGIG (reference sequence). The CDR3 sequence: CAWSSGQGNQPQHF. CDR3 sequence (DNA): TGTGCCTGGAGTTCAGGGCAGGGCAATCAGCCCCAGCATTTT.

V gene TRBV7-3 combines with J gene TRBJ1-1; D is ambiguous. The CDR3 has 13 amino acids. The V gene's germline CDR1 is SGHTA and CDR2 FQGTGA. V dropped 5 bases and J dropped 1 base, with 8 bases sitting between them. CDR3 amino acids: CASSPQKNTEAFF. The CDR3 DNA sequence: TGTGCCAGCAGCCCCCAGAAGAACACTGAAGCTTTCTTT.

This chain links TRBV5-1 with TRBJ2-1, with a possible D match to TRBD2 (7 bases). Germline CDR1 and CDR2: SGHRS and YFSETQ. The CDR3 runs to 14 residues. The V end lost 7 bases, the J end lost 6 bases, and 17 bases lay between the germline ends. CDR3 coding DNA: TGCGCCAGCTGTCCCGGAGGGGGGGCCAATGAGCAGTTCTTC. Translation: CASCPGGGANEQFF.

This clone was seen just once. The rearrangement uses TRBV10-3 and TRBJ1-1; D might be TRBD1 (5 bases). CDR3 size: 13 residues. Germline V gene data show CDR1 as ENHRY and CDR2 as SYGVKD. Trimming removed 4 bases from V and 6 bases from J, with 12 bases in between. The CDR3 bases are TGTGCCATCAGTGCGCTTCAGGGCTCTGAAGCTTTCTTT. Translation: CAISALQGSEAFF.

The CDR3 DNA reads as TGTGCCAGCTCACCGCAGAGTGCAAGGGACTCTGAAGCTTTCTTT. It specifies CASSPQSARDSEAFF. V is TRBV18 and J is TRBJ1-1, with TRBD1 as a possible D gene (5 bases). With 3 bases removed from V and 6 bases from J, the gap between germline ends came to 17 bases. CDR1 and CDR2 from the germline V gene are KGHSH and LQKENI. The CDR3 loop spans 15 amino acids.

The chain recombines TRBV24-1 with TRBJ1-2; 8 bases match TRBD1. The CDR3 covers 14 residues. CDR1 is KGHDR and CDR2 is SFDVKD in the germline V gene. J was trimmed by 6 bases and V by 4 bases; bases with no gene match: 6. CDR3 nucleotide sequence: TGTGCCACCAGTGAGGGGACAGGATCTCATGGCTACACCTTC. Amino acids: CATSEGTGSHGYTF.

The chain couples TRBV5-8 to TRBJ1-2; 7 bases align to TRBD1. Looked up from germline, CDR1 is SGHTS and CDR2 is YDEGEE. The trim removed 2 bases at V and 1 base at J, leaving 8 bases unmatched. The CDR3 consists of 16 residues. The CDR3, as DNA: TGTGCCAGCAGCTTCAGGGACAGAAACTTTAACTATGGCTACACCTTC. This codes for CASSFRDRNFNYGYTF.

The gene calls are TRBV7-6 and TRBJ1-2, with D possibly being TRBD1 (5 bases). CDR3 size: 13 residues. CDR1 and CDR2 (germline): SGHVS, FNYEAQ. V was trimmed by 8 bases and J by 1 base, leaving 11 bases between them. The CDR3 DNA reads TGTGCCAGCCGGGGGGGGATTAACTATGGCTACACCTTC. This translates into CASRGGINYGYTF. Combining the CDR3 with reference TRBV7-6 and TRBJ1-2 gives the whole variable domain GAGVSQSPRYKVTKRGQDVALRCDPISGHVSLYWYRQALGQGPEFLTYFNYEAQQDKSGLPNDRFSAERPEGSISTLTIQRTEQRDSAMYRCASRGGINYGYTFGSGTRLTVV.

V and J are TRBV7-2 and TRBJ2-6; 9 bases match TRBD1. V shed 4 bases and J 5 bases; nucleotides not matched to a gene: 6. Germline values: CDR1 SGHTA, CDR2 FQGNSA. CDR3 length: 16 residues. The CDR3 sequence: CASSSTGGSWANVLTF. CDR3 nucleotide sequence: TGTGCCAGCAGCTCCACAGGGGGCAGTTGGGCCAACGTCCTGACTTTC.

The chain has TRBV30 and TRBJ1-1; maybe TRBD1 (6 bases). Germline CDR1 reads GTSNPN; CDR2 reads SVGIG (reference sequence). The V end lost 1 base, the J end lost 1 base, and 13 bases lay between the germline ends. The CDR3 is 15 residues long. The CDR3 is CAWSGGGSWNTEAFF. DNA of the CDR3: TGTGCCTGGAGTGGTGGGGGCTCATGGAACACTGAAGCTTTCTTT. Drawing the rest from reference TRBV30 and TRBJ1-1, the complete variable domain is SQTIHQWPATLVQPVGSPLSLECTVEGTSNPNLYWYRQAAGRGLQLLFYSVGIGQISSEVPQNLSASRPQDRQFILSSKKLLLSDSGFYLCAWSGGGSWNTEAFFGQGTRLTVV.

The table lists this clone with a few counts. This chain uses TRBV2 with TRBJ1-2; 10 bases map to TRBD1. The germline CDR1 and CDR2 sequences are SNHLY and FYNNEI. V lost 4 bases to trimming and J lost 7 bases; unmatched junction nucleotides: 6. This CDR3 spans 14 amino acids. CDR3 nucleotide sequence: TGTGCCAGCAGTGTGACAGGGGGCTTAGGTGGCTACACCTTC. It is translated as CASSVTGGLGGYTF.

CDR3 in amino acids: CASSNPHPVYPTGEGF. CDR3 sequence (DNA): TGTGCCAGCAGCAATCCCCACCCGGTCTATCCGACAGGCGAGGGTTTC. The rearrangement joins TRBV21-1 to TRBJ2-7; TRBD1 is the table's D call, not checked against the DNA. TRBV21-1 is a known pseudogene. The CDR3 length is 16 residues.

The CDR3 loop reads CASSLETEQYF. The CDR3 region has the DNA TGTGCCAGCTCACTAGAAACGGAGCAGTACTTC. The chain uses TRBV18 and TRBJ2-7; D call uncertain. Trimming removed 4 bases from V and 7 bases from J, with 8 bases in between. The germline gives CDR1 KGHSH, CDR2 LQKENI. The CDR3 is 11 amino acids.

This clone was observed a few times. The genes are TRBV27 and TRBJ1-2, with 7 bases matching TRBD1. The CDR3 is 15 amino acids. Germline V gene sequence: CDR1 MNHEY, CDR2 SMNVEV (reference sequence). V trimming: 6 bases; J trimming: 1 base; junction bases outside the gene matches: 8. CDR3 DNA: TGTGCCAGCAGGAGACAGGGCCCCGTTAACTATGGCTACACCTTC. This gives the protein CASRRQGPVNYGYTF.

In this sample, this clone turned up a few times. This CDR3 is CAISESTGRGTEGYTF. CDR3 nucleotide sequence: TGTGCCATCAGTGAGTCGACGGGCAGGGGGACAGAAGGCTACACCTTC. The genes are TRBV10-3 and TRBJ1-2, with TRBD1 matching over 7 bases. J lost 8 bases, V lost 0 bases, and 12 bases had no gene match. CDR1 and CDR2 (germline): ENHRY, SYGVKD. The CDR3 consists of 16 residues.

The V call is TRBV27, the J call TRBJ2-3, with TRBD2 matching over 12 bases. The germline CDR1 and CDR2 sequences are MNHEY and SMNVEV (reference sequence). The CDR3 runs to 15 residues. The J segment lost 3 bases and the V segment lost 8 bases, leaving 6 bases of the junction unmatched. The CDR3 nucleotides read TGTGCCAGCGGGCGGACTAGCGGGGCAACAGATACGCAGTATTTT. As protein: CASGRTSGATDTQYF.

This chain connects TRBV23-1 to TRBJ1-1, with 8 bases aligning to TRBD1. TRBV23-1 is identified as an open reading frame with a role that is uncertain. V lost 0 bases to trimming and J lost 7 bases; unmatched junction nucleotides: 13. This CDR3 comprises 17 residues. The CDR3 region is CASSQSGQGGGPDEAFF. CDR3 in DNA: TGCGCCAGCAGTCAATCTGGACAGGGAGGTGGACCCGATGAAGCTTTCTTT.

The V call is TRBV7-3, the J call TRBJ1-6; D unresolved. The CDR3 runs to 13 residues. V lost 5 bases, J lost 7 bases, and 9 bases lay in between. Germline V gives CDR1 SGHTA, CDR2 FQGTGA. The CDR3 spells CASSATGNSPLHF. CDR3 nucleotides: TGTGCCAGCAGCGCCACGGGGAATTCACCCCTCCACTTT.

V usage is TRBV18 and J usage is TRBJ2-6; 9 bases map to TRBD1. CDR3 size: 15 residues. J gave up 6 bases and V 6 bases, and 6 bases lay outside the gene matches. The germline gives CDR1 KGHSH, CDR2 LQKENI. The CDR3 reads CASSWDRAEANVLTF. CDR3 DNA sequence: TGTGCCAGCTCGTGGGACAGGGCTGAGGCCAACGTCCTGACTTTC.

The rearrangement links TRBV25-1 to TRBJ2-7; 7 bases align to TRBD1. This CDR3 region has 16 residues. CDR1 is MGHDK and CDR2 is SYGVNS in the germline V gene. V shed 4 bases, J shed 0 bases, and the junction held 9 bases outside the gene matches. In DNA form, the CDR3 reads TGTGCCAGCAGTGGGTCTACAGGGGCGATCTCCTACGAGCAGTACTTC. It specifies CASSGSTGAISYEQYF.